The 5 T cell receptor beta chains below come from one sample, sequenced in a study of blood T cells in healthy people across ages. PCR was performed a second time for about 7 to 12 cycles using a sample-barcoded 5' primer and a J-beta primer mix. TCRdb fed the 5' RACE reads into MiXCR, producing one record per CDR3 protein. The repertoire consists of roughly 1.6 million distinct CDR3 sequences, with about 31% occurring once and the leading ten covering around 11%. The sample consisted of blood. The receptors come from a woman in her twenties or thirties in good health.

A remark on this clonotype: A much larger clone is a single base away; this may be a read error. CDR3 amino acids: CSVTGPEGGSNVLTF. CDR3 nucleotides: TGCAGCGTGACAGGGCCAGAGGGAGGGTCCAACGTCCTGACTTTC. This sequence joins TRBV29-1 and TRBJ2-6; the D call may be TRBD1 or TRBD2 (7 bases each). CDR1 and CDR2 (germline): SQVTM, ANQGSEA. The V end lost 6 bases, the J end lost 8 bases, and 20 bases lay between the germline ends. The CDR3 has 15 residues. Together with reference TRBV29-1 and TRBJ2-6, the CDR3 gives the full variable domain: SAVISQKPSRDICQRGTSLTIQCQVDSQVTMMFWYRQQPGQSLTLIATANQGSEATYESGFVIDKFPISRPNLTFSTLTVSNMSPEDSSIYLCSVTGPEGGSNVLTFGAGSRLTVL.

The rearrangement links TRBV9 to TRBJ2-7, with 8 bases matching TRBD1. The V gene's germline CDR1 is SGDLS and CDR2 YYNGEE. After removal of 3 bases from V and 6 bases from J, the junction contained 8 bases not matched to a gene. This CDR3 has 14 residues. The DNA for the CDR3 is TGTGCCAGCAGCGCGAGGGACAGGACGACCGAGCAGTACTTC. Translated, it gives CASSARDRTTEQYF.

This clonotype was seen more than once but under ten times. The CDR3 sequence is CASSLGQSRQFF. The CDR3 DNA reads TGTGCCAGCAGCCTTGGACAGTCACGGCAGTTCTTC. The J gene is TRBJ2-1, the V gene TRBV7-2, with D maybe TRBD1 (6 bases). This CDR3 has 12 amino acids. Germline CDR1 and CDR2: SGHTA and FQGNSA. Between the trimmed V and J ends, which lost 5 bases and 12 bases, there was a span of 14 bases.

A remark on this clonotype: This may be a read error, as it is one base from a much larger clone. The V call is TRBV7-3, the J call TRBJ2-3; 11 positions agree with TRBD2. J gave up 8 bases and V 5 bases, and 12 bases lay outside the gene matches. The CDR3 is 16 amino acids. The germline CDR1 and CDR2 sequences are SGHTA and FQGTGA. In DNA, the CDR3 is TGTGCCAGCAGCCCAAACCCCCTAGCGGGGGGCGGTACGCAGTATTTT. Protein product: CASSPNPLAGGGTQYF.

V and J are TRBV7-9 and TRBJ2-7; TRBD2 aligns across 16 bases. In germline, CDR1 is SEHNR, CDR2 FQNEAQ (reference sequence). The V segment lost 5 bases and the J segment 7 bases; nucleotides outside the gene matches: 14. The CDR3 loop spans 18 amino acids. CDR3 in amino acids: CASSPRGLAGGPFDEQYF. The CDR3 DNA follows: TGTGCCAGCAGCCCCCGGGGACTAGCGGGAGGGCCCTTCGATGAGCAGTACTTC.